The subject of this entry is one TCR beta chain. Its antigen is still unknown. From germline, CDR1 is SGDLS and CDR2 YYNGEE. CDR3 length: 14 amino acids. The PCR used 60 Vbeta and 13 Jbeta primers. Only in-frame clones appear in the TCRdb table, and some are missing; sequencing was by immunoSEQ multiplex PCR. The table lists roughly 90,000 clones, 60% to 85% of them singletons, with around 4.3% in the top ten. This sample stems from a study of cytomegalovirus exposure and HLA in healthy donors. Whole-study results and caveats: Presence/absence comparisons presumed near-even sequencing depth among donors. A later analysis found common viral pathogens apparently linked to several of the most significant clusters. Per a prior analysis, the majority of TCR beta V segments were productive roughly 87% or roughly 30% of the time. When analyzed later, the rates of TCR association showed variation by HLA locus, with DRB1 the most and HLA-C the fewest.

The source is a woman aged 40-49 years in good health and CMV-seropositive. Sequenced material: PBMCs. The J gene is TRBJ2-5, the V gene TRBV9, with 8 bases fitting TRBD1. The assigned J gene may be wrong: the sequence end matches TRBJ2-7 better. CDR3 region: CASSAQGDGYEQYF. DNA of the CDR3: TGTGCCAGCAGCGCACAGGGGGACGGCTACGAGCAGTACTTC.